A single sample is the source of the 24 T cell receptor beta chains below, sequenced in a study of beta chain features in type 1 diabetes. Of the isolated RNA, all was reverse transcribed, and so the sequenced material was expressed TCRB transcripts. TCRdb keeps only in-frame clones here, not all; method: immunoSEQ multiplex PCR. The data contain around 240,000 clones, about 9.3% of them singletons. Sequenced input: naive CD4+ T cells from blood. All receptors come from a woman between 18 and 29 years old in good health.

This chain connects TRBV11-1 to TRBJ1-3; D might be TRBD1 (5 bases). CDR1 and CDR2 (germline): SGHAT, FQDESV (reference sequence). The CDR3 runs 14 residues. V dropped 3 bases and J dropped 1 base, with 7 bases sitting between them. CDR3 DNA: TGTGCCAGCAGCTTCAGGACATCTGGAAACACCATATATTTT. Amino acid sequence: CASSFRTSGNTIYF.

The chain combines TRBV15 with TRBJ2-5, with 8 bases matching TRBD2. This CDR3 contains 17 residues. V was clipped by 2 bases and J by 1 base; unmatched bases: 9. Germline lookup yields CDR1 LNHNV and CDR2 YYDKDF (reference sequence). CDR3 residues: CATSRSRGGRSQETQYF. CDR3 DNA: TGTGCCACCAGCAGATCCCGGGGGGGGCGAAGCCAAGAGACCCAGTACTTC.

This clone was recorded a few times. The rearrangement joins TRBV7-9 to TRBJ1-2, with TRBD1 identical over 8 bases. Germline V gene sequence: CDR1 SEHNR, CDR2 FQNEAQ (reference sequence). Trimming took 5 bases from V and 6 from J; bases not matched to a gene: 11. This CDR3 is built from 15 residues. Written as DNA, the CDR3 is TGTGCCAGCAGCCCTAAACCGGGACAGGCCGATGGCTACACCTTC. Residues: CASSPKPGQADGYTF. The variable domain in full, with the rest retrieved from reference TRBV7-9 and TRBJ1-2, is DTGVSQNPRHKITKRGQNVTFRCDPISEHNRLYWYRQTLGQGPEFLTYFQNEAQLEKSRLLSDRFSAERPKGSFSTLEIQRTEQGDSAMYLCASSPKPGQADGYTFGSGTRLTVV.

The sample holds a few counts of this clone. V and J are TRBV11-3 and TRBJ1-5; 11 bases are shared with TRBD1. V shed 6 bases and J 0 bases; nucleotides not matched to a gene: 13. The CDR3 loop spans 19 amino acids. The germline V gene has CDR1 SGHNT and CDR2 YENEEA. The DNA for the CDR3 is TGTGCCAGCAGTGCACCCGGGACAGGGGGAAACTATAGCAATCAGCCCCAGCATTTT. It translates to CASSAPGTGGNYSNQPQHF.

This clone was detected a few times. This chain uses TRBV2 with TRBJ2-7; 9 bases fit TRBD2. CDR1 is SNHLY, CDR2 FYNNEI, per germline. This CDR3 contains 13 residues. Trimming removed 8 bases from V and 6 bases from J; junction bases left unmatched: 8. The CDR3 here is CASPLMTSGEQYF. In DNA, the CDR3 is TGTGCCAGCCCTCTGATGACTAGCGGCGAGCAGTACTTC.

The genes are TRBV7-9 and TRBJ2-5; 9 nucleotides match TRBD1. The V and J ends lost 5 bases and 5 bases, in that order; junction bases with no gene match: 12. The CDR3 spans 16 residues. From germline, CDR1 is SEHNR and CDR2 FQNEAQ (reference sequence). The CDR3 bases are TGTGCCAGCAGCCCAACGGCGGGACAGGGAAGGGAGACCCAGTACTTC. It encodes CASSPTAGQGRETQYF.

This clone was seen only a few times. This chain joins TRBV6-1 and TRBJ2-7, with a possible D match to TRBD1 (6 bases). This CDR3 contains 13 residues. In germline, CDR1 is MNHNS, CDR2 SASEGT. The ends were cut back, 6 bases at V and 0 bases at J, with 9 bases in the middle. The CDR3 loop is CASRADSSYEQYF. For the CDR3, the DNA is TGTGCCAGCAGAGCGGACAGCTCCTACGAGCAGTACTTC.

This chain uses TRBV2 with TRBJ1-1; the D is unclear. V shed 4 bases and J shed 1 base, with 7 bases lying between them. Germline CDR1 and CDR2: SNHLY and FYNNEI. The CDR3 sequence is 13 residues long. CDR3 loop: CASSGEKNTEAFF. As DNA, the CDR3 is TGTGCCAGCAGTGGTGAGAAGAACACTGAAGCTTTCTTT.

The genes are TRBV7-3 and TRBJ2-5; TRBD2 matches 8 bases. This CDR3 region has 14 residues. Germline V gene data show CDR1 as SGHTA and CDR2 as FQGTGA. With V trimmed by 6 bases and J by 4 bases, 7 bases remained unmatched. The CDR3 sequence is CASSPGLAGETQYF. CDR3 bases: TGTGCCAGCAGTCCAGGACTAGCTGGAGAGACCCAGTACTTC.

The sample holds a few counts of this clone. V is TRBV19 and J is TRBJ2-2; D might be TRBD1 (6 bases). Germline values: CDR1 LNHDA, CDR2 SQIVND (reference sequence). The CDR3 contains 15 residues. V lost 5 bases and J lost 2, with 12 bases in between. The CDR3 nucleotides read TGTGCCAGTAGTTTGGACAGACCAAACACCGGGGAGCTGTTTTTT. This gives the protein CASSLDRPNTGELFF.

This clone has a handful of counts. The rearrangement links TRBV6-5 to TRBJ1-1; TRBD1 agrees at 10 bases. Germline values: CDR1 MNHEY, CDR2 SVGAGI. After removal of 4 bases from V and 0 bases from J, the junction contained 2 bases not matched to a gene. The CDR3 is 15 amino acids. CDR3 in DNA: TGTGCCAGCAGTTCGGACAGGGGGGTGAACACTGAAGCTTTCTTT. This codes for CASSSDRGVNTEAFF.

The chain employs TRBV4-1 and TRBJ2-7; unclear D gene. The length of the CDR3 is 14 residues. Germline values: CDR1 MGHRA, CDR2 YSYEKL. V was pared by 1 base and J by 3 bases, with 10 bases between. CDR3 region: CASSQVFSYYEQYF. CDR3 nucleotide sequence: TGCGCCAGCAGCCAAGTATTCAGTTACTACGAGCAGTACTTC.

This clone was counted only a few times. The J gene is TRBJ1-1, the V gene TRBV18; the D gene is possibly TRBD1 (6 bases). The CDR3 length is 19 residues. Germline CDR1 KGHSH, CDR2 LQKENI. V lost 3 bases, J lost 1 base, and 24 bases lay in between. CDR3: CASSPLTGGGSGPNTEAFF. The CDR3 DNA follows: TGTGCCAGCTCACCCCTTACGGGCGGGGGCAGCGGTCCGAACACTGAAGCTTTCTTT.

The J gene is TRBJ1-6, the V gene TRBV6-6; D possibly corresponds to TRBD1 (6 bases). Deletions cut 4 bases from V and 8 bases from J, with 18 bases between. CDR1 is MNHNY, CDR2 SVGAGI, per germline (reference sequence). The CDR3 contains 16 residues. CDR3: CASSSYQGIQDSPLHF. The CDR3 nucleotides read TGTGCCAGCAGTTCCTATCAGGGGATACAGGATTCACCCCTCCACTTT.

This clone was observed a few times. V is TRBV7-9 and J is TRBJ1-3; 7 nucleotides match TRBD1. This CDR3 comprises 12 residues. J lost 12 bases, V lost 5 bases, and 7 bases had no gene match. CDR1 SEHNR and CDR2 FQNEAQ come from the germline V gene (reference sequence). Here the CDR3 DNA reads TGTGCCAGCAGCGCCGGGACAGATCACATATATTTT. It yields the protein CASSAGTDHIYF. Together with reference TRBV7-9 and TRBJ1-3, the CDR3 gives the full variable domain: DTGVSQNPRHKITKRGQNVTFRCDPISEHNRLYWYRQTLGQGPEFLTYFQNEAQLEKSRLLSDRFSAERPKGSFSTLEIQRTEQGDSAMYLCASSAGTDHIYFGEGSWLTVV.

The gene calls are TRBV29-1 and TRBJ2-7; 7 bases map to TRBD2. After removal of 0 bases from V and 1 base from J, the junction contained 6 bases not matched to a gene. CDR3 size: 15 residues. Germline V gene data show CDR1 as SQVTM and CDR2 as ANQGSEA. The CDR3 protein is CSVEDPGGSSYEQYF. The CDR3 DNA sequence: TGCAGCGTTGAAGATCCGGGCGGGAGTTCCTACGAGCAGTACTTC.

This clone was observed a handful of times. The chain carries TRBV9 and TRBJ1-3, with unresolved D. The CDR3 covers 16 residues. Germline assignment: CDR1 SGDLS and CDR2 YYNGEE. Trimming removed 0 bases from V and 0 bases from J, with 10 bases in between. The CDR3 spells CASSVVPADSGNTIYF. CDR3 coding DNA: TGTGCCAGCAGCGTAGTGCCCGCAGACTCTGGAAACACCATATATTTT.

The J gene is TRBJ2-5, the V gene TRBV5-4; 11 bases align to TRBD2. The V gene's germline CDR1 is SGHNT and CDR2 YYREEE (reference sequence). Trimming removed 2 bases from V and 0 bases from J; junction bases left unmatched: 3. The CDR3 totals 16 residues. CDR3 sequence: CASSLGLAGDQETQYF. CDR3 coding DNA: TGTGCCAGCAGCTTAGGACTAGCGGGCGACCAAGAGACCCAGTACTTC.

The J gene is TRBJ2-5, the V gene TRBV5-1, with D maybe TRBD1 (6 bases). In germline, CDR1 is SGHRS, CDR2 YFSETQ. The CDR3 contains 14 residues. V shed 0 bases and J shed 1 base, with 7 bases lying between them. CDR3 in amino acids: CASSLGGGQETQYF. CDR3 DNA sequence: TGCGCCAGCAGCTTGGGAGGGGGCCAAGAGACCCAGTACTTC.

V gene TRBV27 combines with J gene TRBJ1-2, with a tentative D call TRBD1 (6 bases). V was shortened by 2 bases and J by 4 bases, with 20 bases between the two germline ends. The germline V gene encodes CDR1 MNHEY and CDR2 SMNVEV (reference sequence). The CDR3 spans 17 residues. Here the CDR3 DNA reads TGTGCCAGCAGTTTACCCCAGGGGCGAGGAGGCGGCTATGGCTACACCTTC. This sequence encodes CASSLPQGRGGGYGYTF.

This clone was detected a few times. The chain combines TRBV29-1 with TRBJ1-4, with 7 bases fitting TRBD1. The junction had 6 bases not matched to a gene; V was cut back by 4 bases and J by 4 bases. The CDR3 extends over 14 amino acids. CDR1 is SQVTM and CDR2 is ANQGSEA in the germline V gene. The CDR3 DNA follows: TGCAGCGTTGCCGCAGGGGGTGGTAATGAAAAACTGTTTTTT. This encodes CSVAAGGGNEKLFF.

The V call is TRBV5-5, the J call TRBJ1-5, with 9 positions matching TRBD1. CDR3 size: 15 residues. J lost 6 bases, V lost 4 bases, and 8 bases had no gene match. Germline V gene sequence: CDR1 SGHKS, CDR2 YYEKEE (reference sequence). The CDR3 reads CASSRVLDRGQPQHF. The DNA of the CDR3 is TGTGCCAGCAGCCGCGTCCTGGACAGGGGTCAGCCCCAGCATTTT.

A few counts support this clone. CDR3 protein: CASRQTGAEEKLFF. The CDR3, as DNA: TGTGCCAGCAGACAGACAGGGGCCGAAGAAAAACTGTTTTTT. The chain recombines TRBV7-9 with TRBJ1-4; 8 bases are shared with TRBD1. Trimming cost V 6 bases and J 8 bases; bases outside gene matches: 8. The CDR3 totals 14 residues. Germline CDR1 and CDR2: SEHNR and FQNEAQ (reference sequence).

The V gene is TRBV5-1, the J gene TRBJ1-2; no reliable D call. V dropped 6 bases and J dropped 6 bases, with 3 bases sitting between them. Germline V gene lookup returns CDR1 SGHRS and CDR2 YFSETQ. CDR3 length: 9 amino acids. The CDR3 region is CASINGYTF. The CDR3 region has the DNA TGCGCCAGCATCAATGGCTACACCTTC.